This T cell receptor (beta chain) was recorded in a study of blood T cell repertoires in COVID-19. In the study overall: PBMCs, B-cell-depleted T cells, or T cells provided the cDNA or gDNA that made up the material.

V was trimmed by 0 bases and J by 9 bases, leaving 12 bases between them. This CDR3 has 14 residues. CDR1 is MNHEY and CDR2 is SMNVEV in the germline V gene (reference sequence). The authors' processing: Amplifying reference gene primers gave estimates of nucleated cell counts. Clones were sequenced by immunoSEQ multiplex PCR, and TCRdb holds only the in-frame ones, with some missing. From that table come the V and J calls and clone size; the DNA was used to work out D and trimming. The sample shows roughly 97,000 clones, 80% to 90% of them seen only once. The receptor was isolated from a human donor in a cohort sampled during active COVID-19. Source material: peripheral blood. The chain links TRBV27 to TRBJ2-1; D perhaps matches TRBD2 (5 bases). For the CDR3, the DNA is TGTGCCAGCAGTTTATCTTTTGGGAGCGGTGAGCAGTTCTTC. As protein: CASSLSFGSGEQFF.